This T cell receptor (beta chain) is from a study of vaccination effects on CD4 cells after COVID-19. Method: immunoSEQ multiplex PCR; TCRdb's copy keeps in-frame clones and lacks some. This repertoire shows around 15,000 clones, more than 75% found once; its top ten account for 15% to 20%. As to this clone: Its antigen is unidentified.

With the ViraFEST assay, the study expanded antigen-specific CD4+ T cells using viral peptide pools, then sequenced them. At the end of approximately 10 days of culture, CD4+ T cells were isolated. Participants were vaccinated with two doses of either the BNT162b2 or mRNA-1273 vaccine. At days 3 and 7, half of the medium was exchanged for IL-2 medium. The CDR3 is 15 residues long. V was clipped by 7 bases and J by 6 bases; unmatched bases: 11. From germline, CDR1 is LNHDA and CDR2 SQIVND (reference sequence). The receptor's source is a human donor who received a COVID-19 vaccine. The sequencing here drew on CD4+ T cells from PBMCs cultured with HCoV-NL63 spike peptides, taken after COVID-19 vaccination. The chain joins TRBV19 to TRBJ2-2, with 7 bases fitting TRBD2. The CDR3 bases are TGTGCCAGTACCGATACGTGGGGAGGGCCCGGGGAGCTGTTTTTT. It yields the protein CASTDTWGGPGELFF.